The 16 T cell receptor beta chains reported below all come from one sample, sequenced in a study of blood T cell repertoires in COVID-19 (dated by TCRdb to about 2020). The library was produced with the immunoSEQ multiplex PCR assay. Drawn from immuneACCESS, this table holds only the in-frame rearrangements with V and J called that TCRdb kept. Clones are partly lost; checked studies trace under half to an unresolved V gene and leave the rest unexplained. Present in this sample are approximately 170,000 clones, under 85% of which were seen just once. The ten largest clones add up to less than 8% of the sample. The sample was peripheral blood. These receptors all stem from an elderly man with COVID-19, enrolled during active disease.

The chain links TRBV6-1 to TRBJ2-3; 9 nucleotides line up with TRBD2. The V and J ends lost 4 bases and 6 bases, in that order; junction bases with no gene match: 11. This CDR3 has 16 amino acids. Germline V CDR1 and CDR2: MNHNS, SASEGT. The chain's CDR3 is CASSGHWRGGFDTQYF. DNA for the CDR3: TGTGCCAGCAGTGGGCATTGGCGGGGGGGCTTTGATACGCAGTATTTT.

A single count supports this clone. Additional DNA sequences in this sample encode the identical CDR3. The rearrangement uses TRBV5-4 and TRBJ1-2; tentative D call: TRBD1 (6 bases). V was trimmed by 0 bases and J by 8 bases, leaving 11 bases between them. Germline loops: CDR1 SGHNT, CDR2 YYREEE (reference sequence). CDR3 size: 13 residues. CDR3 DNA sequence: TGTGCCAGCAGCTTGGACAGGGTGGGAGGCTACACCTTC. Translating gives CASSLDRVGGYTF.

This rearrangement joins TRBV6-2 or TRBV6-3 to TRBJ2-3; 16 bases align to TRBD2. With V trimmed by 2 bases and J by 5 bases, 4 bases remained unmatched. CDR3 length: 17 residues. From germline, CDR1 is MNHEY and CDR2 SVGEGT. The CDR3 is CASSYGTSGGALDTQYF. The CDR3 nucleotides read TGTGCCAGCAGTTACGGGACTAGCGGGGGGGCCCTAGATACGCAGTATTTT.

The V gene is TRBV13, the J gene TRBJ1-1; tentative D call: TRBD1 (5 bases). Germline V gives CDR1 PRHDT, CDR2 FYEKMQ (reference sequence). There are 14 residues in the CDR3. The V end lost 5 bases, the J end lost 1 base, and 11 bases lay between the germline ends. The CDR3 nucleotides are TGTGCCAGCAGCCGTCAGACAGCGAACACTGAAGCTTTCTTT. Encoded protein: CASSRQTANTEAFF. The full variable domain, its missing parts supplied by reference TRBV13 and TRBJ1-1, is AAGVIQSPRHLIKEKRETATLKCYPIPRHDTVYWYQQGPGQDPQFLISFYEKMQSDKGSIPDRFSAQQFSDYHSELNMSSLELGDSALYFCASSRQTANTEAFFGQGTRLTVV.

The genes are TRBV7-9 and TRBJ2-1; 16 bases align to TRBD2. Germline loops: CDR1 SEHNR, CDR2 FQNEAQ (reference sequence). The CDR3 is made up of 18 amino acids. V was pared by 1 base and J by 2 bases, with 2 bases of the junction left unmatched. The CDR3 DNA reads TGTGCCAGCAGCTTAGTCGGGACTAGCGGGGGGGCCTACAATGAGCAGTTCTTC. Protein: CASSLVGTSGGAYNEQFF.

The V and J genes are TRBV2 and TRBJ1-1, with 10 bases identical to TRBD1. V lost 6 bases, J lost 8 bases, and 6 bases stayed unmatched. This CDR3 region has 13 residues. Germline V lookup: CDR1 SNHLY, CDR2 FYNNEI. The CDR3 region has the DNA TGTGCCAGCAGAGGGACAGGGGTCCTGGAAGCTTTCTTT. This sequence encodes CASRGTGVLEAFF. The full variable domain, its missing parts supplied by reference TRBV2 and TRBJ1-1, is EPEVTQTPSHQVTQMGQEVILRCVPISNHLYFYWYRQILGQKVEFLVSFYNNEISEKSEIFDDQFSVERPDGSNFTLKIRSTKLEDSAMYFCASRGTGVLEAFFGQGTRLTVV.

The chain combines TRBV5-6 with TRBJ2-7; D is possibly TRBD2 (6 bases). The ends were cut back, 1 base at V and 2 bases at J, with 16 bases in the middle. CDR3 length: 16 residues. In germline, CDR1 is SGHDT, CDR2 YYEEEE. This CDR3 reads CASSLSDASAPYEQYF. As DNA, the CDR3 is TGTGCCAGCAGCTTGAGTGATGCTAGCGCACCCTACGAGCAGTACTTC.

CDR3 nucleotide sequence: TGCGCCAGCAGTGACGACAGGGCCTCCTCCTACGAGCAGTACTTC. Encoded protein: CASSDDRASSYEQYF. This rearrangement joins TRBV10-2 to TRBJ2-7; 7 bases fit TRBD1. The CDR3 contains 15 residues. Germline trimming cut 3 bases from V and 0 bases from J; bases unmatched to any gene: 5. In germline, CDR1 is WSHSY, CDR2 SAAADI.

This chain uses TRBV2 with TRBJ2-1; 8 nucleotides align to TRBD1. V shed 6 bases and J 12 bases; nucleotides not matched to a gene: 7. The CDR3 runs 12 residues. Germline V gene data show CDR1 as SNHLY and CDR2 as FYNNEI. The CDR3 spells CASRTTGVGQFF. The CDR3 nucleotides read TGTGCCAGCAGAACGACAGGGGTTGGGCAGTTCTTC.

The chain couples TRBV11-3 to TRBJ2-3; a possible D gene is TRBD1 (6 bases). The CDR3 sequence is 13 residues long. The germline gives CDR1 SGHNT, CDR2 YENEEA. Trimming pared 6 bases from V and 6 bases from J, leaving 13 bases between. The CDR3 loop is CASSPARGDTQYF. Written as DNA, the CDR3 is TGTGCCAGCAGTCCCGCTAGGGGGGATACGCAGTATTTT.

The chain uses TRBV7-2 and TRBJ2-2, with a tentative D call TRBD1 (6 bases). Germline CDR1 and CDR2: SGHTA and FQGNSA. V lost 6 bases and J 6 bases, leaving 14 bases between the germline ends. This CDR3 has 14 amino acids. This CDR3 is CASRGAVSAGELFF. CDR3 nucleotides: TGTGCCAGCAGGGGGGCGGTGAGCGCCGGGGAGCTGTTTTTT. The variable domain in full, completed from reference TRBV7-2 and TRBJ2-2, reads GAGVSQSPSNKVTEKGKDVELRCDPISGHTALYWYRQSLGQGLEFLIYFQGNSAPDKSGLPSDRFSAERTGGSVSTLTIQRTQQEDSAVYLCASRGAVSAGELFFGEGSRLTVL.

V gene TRBV2 combines with J gene TRBJ2-1; D possibly corresponds to TRBD2 (5 bases). Trimming shortened V by 6 bases and J by 13 bases, and 16 bases separated the two germline ends. CDR3 length: 12 residues. Germline V lookup: CDR1 SNHLY, CDR2 FYNNEI. The CDR3 spells CASRRESPLQFF. CDR3 nucleotide sequence: TGTGCCAGCAGACGGGAAAGCCCCCTTCAGTTCTTC. The full variable domain, with the rest looked up from reference TRBV2 and TRBJ2-1, is EPEVTQTPSHQVTQMGQEVILRCVPISNHLYFYWYRQILGQKVEFLVSFYNNEISEKSEIFDDQFSVERPDGSNFTLKIRSTKLEDSAMYFCASRRESPLQFFGPGTRLTVL.

V and J are TRBV19 and TRBJ2-5, with 8 nucleotides matching TRBD1. V shed 5 bases and J 2 bases; nucleotides not matched to a gene: 4. The CDR3 is 14 amino acids. The germline V gene has CDR1 LNHDA and CDR2 SQIVND (reference sequence). The CDR3 loop is CASSLRDRQETQYF. In DNA form, the CDR3 reads TGTGCCAGTAGTCTCAGGGACAGGCAAGAGACCCAGTACTTC.

This chain links TRBV7-6 with TRBJ1-4; unclear D gene. Germline CDR1 reads SGHVS; CDR2 reads FNYEAQ. This CDR3 is built from 16 residues. Trimming shortened V by 5 bases and J by 7 bases, and 20 bases separated the two germline ends. The CDR3 loop is CASSQNIPGPSEKLFF. CDR3 nucleotide sequence: TGTGCCAGCAGCCAAAACATACCTGGGCCGTCTGAAAAACTGTTTTTT.

The chain uses TRBV6-6 and TRBJ1-4, with TRBD1 as a possible D gene (6 bases). The CDR3 length is 15 residues. Trimming removed 2 bases from V and 0 bases from J, with 7 bases in between. Germline V gene sequence: CDR1 MNHNY, CDR2 SVGAGI (reference sequence). The CDR3 nucleotides read TGTGCCAGCAGTTACGGGGGCGCAACTAATGAAAAACTGTTTTTT. It yields the protein CASSYGGATNEKLFF.

This clone has only a few counts. The chain couples TRBV28 to TRBJ1-5; D perhaps matches TRBD1 (6 bases). The V end lost 6 bases, the J end lost 2 bases, and 11 bases lay between the germline ends. Per the germline V gene, CDR1 is MDHEN and CDR2 is SYDVKM. There are 14 residues in the CDR3. The DNA of the CDR3 is TGTGCCAGCAGAAGACAGGACGGCAATCAGCCCCAGCATTTT. It codes for CASRRQDGNQPQHF. Filled out from reference TRBV28 and TRBJ1-5, the complete variable domain reads DVKVTQSSRYLVKRTGEKVFLECVQDMDHENMFWYRQDPGLGLRLIYFSYDVKMKEKGDIPEGYSVSREKKERFSLILESASTNQTSMYLCASRRQDGNQPQHFGDGTRLSIL.